The 20 T cell receptor beta chains below all came from one sample that was sequenced in a study of regulatory T cells in long-lasting Graves disease. Assembly of TCR beta libraries relied on iRepertoire HTBI primers together with Arm-PCR of CDR3 regions. Each CDR3 protein is one row after TCRdb ran MiXCR on the multiplex PCR reads. The sample comprises about 370,000 distinct CDR3 sequences, 15% to 17% of which are singletons, and over 20% rests with the top ten. Time point of the sample: newly diagnosed GD, antithyroid drugs for less than 3 months. RNA isolated from PBMCs was used to make the TCR library. The sequences come from peripheral blood mononuclear cells (PBMCs), collected at new diagnosis, from a patient treated with antithyroid drugs. The receptors originated from a female donor with Graves disease.

This clonotype showed up just a few times. V and J are TRBV10-1 and TRBJ2-1; TRBD2 aligns across 12 bases. The CDR3 is made up of 16 amino acids. Germline CDR1 reads WNHNN; CDR2 reads SYGVQD (reference sequence). V was clipped by 0 bases and J by 12 bases; unmatched bases: 9. CDR3 sequence: CASSESPDPSGRAQFF. The CDR3 DNA follows: TGCGCCAGCAGTGAGTCCCCCGATCCTAGCGGGAGGGCGCAGTTCTTC.

This clonotype was seen repeatedly, ten times or more. The chain joins TRBV7-9 to TRBJ1-1, with D perhaps matching TRBD1 (5 bases). Per germline, CDR1 SEHNR and CDR2 FQNEAQ (reference sequence). V shed 5 bases and J shed 11 bases, with 18 bases lying between them. CDR3 size: 13 residues. The chain's CDR3 is CASSPAQGVRAFF. The DNA of the CDR3 is TGTGCCAGCAGCCCAGCCCAGGGAGTGAGGGCTTTCTTT.

The table lists this clonotype with many counts. The gene calls are TRBV7-2 and TRBJ2-3; 9 bases map to TRBD1. This CDR3 region has 14 residues. Germline V CDR1 and CDR2: SGHTA, FQGNSA. Trimming cost V 1 base and J 6 bases; bases outside gene matches: 2. Here the CDR3 reads CASSLDRGRDTQYF. CDR3 nucleotide sequence: TGTGCCAGCAGCTTAGACAGGGGGCGGGATACGCAGTATTTT.

This clonotype showed up many times. This chain links TRBV28 with TRBJ2-1; 7 nucleotides agree with TRBD2. CDR1 and CDR2 from the germline V gene are MDHEN and SYDVKM. V shed 1 base and J 5 bases; nucleotides not matched to a gene: 5. The CDR3 runs 15 residues. CDR3 protein: CASSLFRTRNNEQFF. CDR3 in DNA: TGTGCCAGCAGTTTATTTAGGACTAGAAACAATGAGCAGTTCTTC.

Many counts were recorded for this clonotype. The chain couples TRBV7-9 to TRBJ2-7; 7 bases fit TRBD1. Looked up from germline, CDR1 is SEHNR and CDR2 is FQNEAQ (reference sequence). The CDR3 is 16 amino acids. Germline trimming cut 1 base from V and 2 bases from J; bases unmatched to any gene: 8. The CDR3 spells CASSLGQGTSTYEQYF. The DNA for the CDR3 is TGTGCCAGCAGCTTAGGACAGGGAACCTCGACCTACGAGCAGTACTTC.

In this sample, this clonotype turned up a few times. This CDR3 reads CASSLERSTYEQYF. CDR3 bases: TGTGCCAGCAGCTTAGAGAGGTCCACCTACGAGCAGTACTTC. The gene calls are TRBV7-2 and TRBJ2-7, with unresolved D. The CDR3 contains 14 residues. In germline, CDR1 is SGHTA, CDR2 FQGNSA. V lost 1 base and J lost 2, with 9 bases in between.

The sample holds many counts of this clonotype. CDR3 sequence reads: CATSEGRHYEQYF. The CDR3 region has the DNA TGTGCCACCAGTGAGGGCCGACACTACGAGCAGTACTTC. The genes are TRBV24-1 and TRBJ2-7; D not certain. Germline V lookup: CDR1 KGHDR, CDR2 SFDVKD. There are 13 residues in the CDR3. V lost 4 bases to trimming and J lost 3 bases, with 9 bases between them.

This clonotype was recorded at least ten times. This rearrangement joins TRBV12-3 or TRBV12-4 to TRBJ1-4, with D hard to call. The CDR3 runs to 13 residues. Trimming stripped 5 bases from V and 8 bases from J, with 12 bases between. CDR3 loop: CASSPPFEEKLFF. The CDR3 region has the DNA TGTGCCAGCAGTCCGCCGTTCGAGGAAAAACTGTTTTTT.

This clonotype was picked up many times. The chain has TRBV7-9 and TRBJ2-3, with D unresolved. In germline, CDR1 is SEHNR, CDR2 FQNEAQ (reference sequence). The CDR3 covers 17 residues. Trimming shortened V by 0 bases and J by 4 bases, and 17 bases separated the two germline ends. The CDR3, as DNA: TGTGCCAGCAGCTTAGCGCTAGAAAGCCGTCTCGCAGATACGCAGTATTTT. Translated: CASSLALESRLADTQYF.

The chain uses TRBV12-5 and TRBJ2-1; TRBD1 matches 7 bases. V shed 5 bases, J shed 7 bases, and the junction held 2 bases outside the gene matches. The CDR3 has 12 amino acids. Germline V lookup: CDR1 LGHNT, CDR2 FRNRAP. CDR3 bases: TGTGCTAGTGGTCAGGGGGATAATGAGCAGTTCTTC. Its translation is CASGQGDNEQFF.

Many counts were recorded for this clonotype. The CDR3: CASSQLGIRDYYYEQYF. The CDR3 nucleotides are TGTGCCAGCAGCCAACTAGGGATCCGGGACTACTACTACGAGCAGTACTTC. The chain recombines TRBV5-6 with TRBJ2-7, with 7 bases matching TRBD2. The CDR3 sequence is 17 residues long. Germline V CDR1 and CDR2: SGHDT, YYEEEE. V was pared by 4 bases and J by 3 bases, with 16 bases of the junction left unmatched.

The chain links TRBV12-3 or TRBV12-4 to TRBJ1-2; no firm D call. The CDR3 covers 14 residues. V lost 3 bases and J 4 bases, leaving 12 bases between the germline ends. The CDR3 sequence is CASSLSPVSYGYTF. The CDR3 DNA sequence: TGTGCCAGCAGTTTGTCTCCGGTTTCCTATGGCTACACCTTC.

This clonotype showed up many times. V is TRBV15 and J is TRBJ2-7; 9 nucleotides line up with TRBD2. The ends lost 0 bases at V and 9 bases at J; junction bases unmatched: 12. CDR1 is LNHNV, CDR2 YYDKDF, per germline (reference sequence). The CDR3 spans 16 residues. The CDR3 loop reads CATSRDIALAGHGQYF. In DNA, the CDR3 is TGTGCCACCAGCAGAGATATCGCCCTAGCGGGACACGGGCAGTACTTC.

This clonotype has a handful of counts. The chain combines TRBV24-1 with TRBJ2-3; 9 positions match TRBD1. The CDR3 is made up of 22 amino acids. V was pared by 4 bases and J by 0 bases, with 22 bases of the junction left unmatched. Germline CDR1 reads KGHDR; CDR2 reads SFDVKD. The CDR3 is CATSESPGQGTYPKTSTDTQYF. The CDR3 DNA follows: TGTGCCACCAGTGAGTCTCCGGGACAGGGCACCTATCCGAAGACTAGCACAGATACGCAGTATTTT.

This clonotype was counted many times. The chain has TRBV12-3 or TRBV12-4 and TRBJ1-1; D not certain. The ends were cut back, 6 bases at V and 7 bases at J, with 21 bases in the middle. This CDR3 comprises 15 residues. Written as DNA, the CDR3 is TGTGCCAGCAGCCCGCCTACCGGGCTCGAGGTTGAAGCTTTCTTT. Its translation: CASSPPTGLEVEAFF.

This clonotype came up a few times. This chain links TRBV4-3 with TRBJ2-3; 9 bases map to TRBD2. The V segment lost 2 bases and the J segment 0 bases; nucleotides outside the gene matches: 6. Per germline, CDR1 LGHNA and CDR2 YSLEER. The CDR3 extends over 17 amino acids. This CDR3 is CASSQLSGRPSTDTQYF. DNA of the CDR3: TGCGCCAGCAGCCAACTCAGCGGGAGGCCCAGCACAGATACGCAGTATTTT.

This clonotype has a count of ten or more. The chain joins TRBV9 to TRBJ1-3; a possible D gene is TRBD1 (6 bases). Germline assignment: CDR1 SGDLS and CDR2 YYNGEE. This CDR3 is built from 14 residues. V was shortened by 4 bases and J by 2 bases, with 10 bases between the two germline ends. This CDR3 is CASSPGVPGNTIYF. In DNA, the CDR3 is TGTGCCAGCAGCCCAGGGGTTCCTGGAAACACCATATATTTT.

This clonotype was seen many times. J is TRBJ1-6 and V is TRBV5-1, with D tentatively TRBD1 (5 bases). V was clipped by 3 bases and J by 7 bases, with 17 bases between them. CDR1 is SGHRS, CDR2 YFSETQ, per germline. This CDR3 spans 16 amino acids. CDR3 DNA sequence: TGCGCCAGCAGCTGGGGGGGAGCTGAGAGAAATTCACCCCTCCACTTT. Translating gives CASSWGGAERNSPLHF.

This clonotype has a count of ten or more. V gene TRBV12-3 or TRBV12-4 combines with J gene TRBJ2-5; 9 bases map to TRBD1. V trimming: 6 bases; J trimming: 8 bases; junction bases outside the gene matches: 13. CDR3 length equals 15 residues. The CDR3 coding sequence is TGTGCCAGCAGCCCAGGACAGGGGTTGAAGAGAACCCAGTACTTC. Its translation is CASSPGQGLKRTQYF.

This clonotype was detected many times. J is TRBJ1-2 and V is TRBV12-3 or TRBV12-4; D unresolved. V was trimmed by 3 bases and J by 8 bases, leaving 7 bases between them. This CDR3 has 11 amino acids. In nucleotides, the CDR3 is TGTGCCAGCAGTTTGGGAGTCGGCTACACCTTC. Protein sequence: CASSLGVGYTF.